The entry below gives a single TCR beta chain sequence along with its context. Its antigen is still unknown. CDR3 length: 13 amino acids. V was pared by 0 bases and J by 6 bases, with 9 bases between. Germline V gives CDR1 LGHNT, CDR2 FRNRAP. This sample is drawn from a study of monozygotic twins with cystic fibrosis. Findings and limits, study-wide: In 13 of 16 pairs, V gene usage was closest to the co-twin's. Low clonality (median around 0.0095) suggested a mostly naive repertoire. Nucleotide-identical clonotype sharing was significantly higher within monozygotic CF twin pairs than between unrelated CF individuals.

Sequencing used immunoSEQ multiplex PCR; TCRdb keeps in-frame clones, though not all of them. This sample carries 18,000 or so clones, 91% of them seen once, and the ten largest clones take roughly 1.6%. The sequence derives from a girl aged 2-10 years with cystic fibrosis. The V gene is TRBV12-5, the J gene TRBJ2-7; a weak D match, TRBD2 (5 bases). The sample comprised blood. The CDR3 DNA sequence: TGTGCTAGTGGTTTGGTGCGGGCCCGCGAGCAGTACTTC. Translating it yields CASGLVRAREQYF.